This T cell receptor (beta chain) was found in a study of CD8 T cells in Susac syndrome. RNA in amounts of about 0.5 to 1 ug was reverse transcribed with random hexamers. TCRdb recomputed calls from the immunoSEQ multiplex PCR reads with MiXCR, one row per CDR3 protein. The sample holds around 200,000 distinct CDR3 sequences; more than 85% are singletons and the top ten take 0.16%. The junction had 6 bases not matched to a gene; V was cut back by 5 bases and J by 4 bases. The CDR3 contains 14 residues. The germline CDR1 and CDR2 sequences are DFQATT and SNEGSKA (reference sequence). Negative isolation yielded the CD8+ and CD4+ T cells, while FACS enriched the TEMRA cells.

The receptor comes from a human donor with Susac syndrome. V is TRBV20-1 and J is TRBJ2-7; 12 positions agree with TRBD2. Sequenced input: CD8+ T cells from PBMCs. The CDR3 is CSASRTSGEYEQYF. The CDR3 nucleotides read TGCAGTGCTTCCAGGACTAGCGGGGAATACGAGCAGTACTTC.